The next 21 T cell receptor beta chains were all read from a single sample in a study of Ad26.COV2.S vaccination and SARS-CoV-2 variants. Treatment described: roughly 20 received Ad26.COV2.S at low or high dose, single or two shots; 5 received placebo; per-sample allocation not given. Sampling took place 63 days after the first vaccine or placebo injection. The protocol was immunoSEQ multiplex PCR, while the TCRdb copy is restricted to in-frame clones and leaves out a portion. The sample contains fewer than 800,000 clones, roughly 90% of which appear only once. This specimen was peripheral blood, taken in a trial of Ad26.COV2.S vaccine versus placebo. The receptors were gathered from a person aged 18-60 years who received the Ad26.COV2.S COVID-19 vaccine or a placebo.

The V and J genes are TRBV19 and TRBJ2-2, with D possibly matching TRBD1 (6 bases). CDR1 is LNHDA, CDR2 SQIVND, per germline (reference sequence). The V end was cut by 6 bases, the J end by 5 bases, with 10 bases between. The CDR3 covers 13 residues. The CDR3 region has the DNA TGTGCCAGTAGAGGGGACAAGACCGGGGAGCTGTTTTTT. As protein: CASRGDKTGELFF.

This clone was found a few times. J is TRBJ1-2 and V is TRBV10-3; tentatively, D is TRBD1 (5 bases). CDR1 is ENHRY and CDR2 is SYGVKD in the germline V gene. CDR3 size: 16 residues. V lost 0 bases and J lost 0, with 11 bases in between. CDR3 sequence: CAISESGRVANYGYTF. CDR3 bases: TGTGCCATCAGTGAGTCGGGCAGGGTAGCTAACTATGGCTACACCTTC.

The V gene is TRBV19, the J gene TRBJ2-1; the match to TRBD2 covers 12 bases. The CDR3 loop spans 15 amino acids. Germline CDR1 LNHDA, CDR2 SQIVND (reference sequence). Trimming removed 2 bases from V and 9 bases from J; junction bases left unmatched: 5. CDR3 in amino acids: CASSIILAGGSEQFF. In nucleotides, the CDR3 is TGTGCCAGTAGTATAATACTAGCGGGGGGAAGTGAGCAGTTCTTC.

This chain joins TRBV15 and TRBJ2-7; D gene unclear. CDR3 size: 13 residues. CDR1 is LNHNV and CDR2 is YYDKDF in the germline V gene (reference sequence). V was shortened by 5 bases and J by 0 bases, with 8 bases between the two germline ends. The CDR3 nucleotides read TGTGCCACCAGCGAATTCGCCTCCTACGAGCAGTACTTC. This encodes CATSEFASYEQYF.

V gene TRBV5-1 combines with J gene TRBJ1-1; unclear D gene. This CDR3 is 15 amino acids long. Looked up from germline, CDR1 is SGHRS and CDR2 is YFSETQ. V lost 0 bases, J lost 5 bases, and 14 bases lay in between. CDR3 DNA sequence: TGCGCCAGCAGCTTGGAGGCCAGATTGGGAACTGAAGCTTTCTTT. Translating it yields CASSLEARLGTEAFF.

The V gene is TRBV12-5, the J gene TRBJ1-1; D is unresolved. The CDR3 is 14 residues long. The germline CDR1 and CDR2 sequences are LGHNT and FRNRAP. Trimming shortened V by 5 bases and J by 8 bases, and 18 bases separated the two germline ends. The DNA for the CDR3 is TGTGCTAGTGGTCTCCGGGAGAGCACGACCGAAGCTTTCTTT. This encodes CASGLRESTTEAFF.

The V call is TRBV2, the J call TRBJ1-2, with unresolved D. The CDR3 has 16 residues. V was trimmed by 1 base and J by 0 bases, leaving 12 bases between them. The germline V gene has CDR1 SNHLY and CDR2 FYNNEI. The CDR3 DNA reads as TGTGCCAGCAGTGAAGAGGGTAAACACTCTAACTATGGCTACACCTTC. It specifies CASSEEGKHSNYGYTF.

The chain couples TRBV10-2 to TRBJ2-7; 8 bases align to TRBD2. This CDR3 has 14 residues. Germline V CDR1 and CDR2: WSHSY, SAAADI. The V segment lost 6 bases and the J segment 2 bases; nucleotides outside the gene matches: 6. The CDR3 spells CASRRAGETYEQYF. In DNA, the CDR3 is TGCGCCAGCAGGAGAGCGGGAGAGACCTACGAGCAGTACTTC.

V usage is TRBV19 and J usage is TRBJ2-5, with TRBD1 matching over 8 bases. Germline V lookup: CDR1 LNHDA, CDR2 SQIVND (reference sequence). The J segment lost 5 bases and the V segment lost 8 bases, leaving 10 bases of the junction unmatched. The CDR3 is made up of 14 amino acids. CDR3 sequence: CASRSPGGRETQYF. The CDR3 coding sequence is TGTGCCAGTCGCAGCCCAGGGGGCAGGGAGACCCAGTACTTC. Together with reference TRBV19 and TRBJ2-5, the CDR3 gives the full variable domain: DGGITQSPKYLFRKEGQNVTLSCEQNLNHDAMYWYRQDPGQGLRLIYYSQIVNDFQKGDIAEGYSVSREKKESFPLTVTSAQKNPTAFYLCASRSPGGRETQYFGPGTRLLVL.

The chain couples TRBV5-1 to TRBJ1-3; D may be TRBD1 (6 bases). The germline CDR1 and CDR2 sequences are SGHRS and YFSETQ. The CDR3 contains 14 residues. Trimming shortened V by 1 base and J by 4 bases, and 9 bases separated the two germline ends. CDR3 sequence reads: CASSLRGTGNTIYF. In nucleotides, the CDR3 is TGCGCCAGCAGCTTGCGGGGGACAGGAAACACCATATATTTT.

V gene TRBV19 combines with J gene TRBJ2-2; 11 bases are a match to TRBD2. CDR1 is LNHDA, CDR2 SQIVND, per germline (reference sequence). This CDR3 comprises 17 residues. V trimming: 5 bases; J trimming: 6 bases; junction bases outside the gene matches: 11. The CDR3 sequence: CASSLLAGARGSGELFF. The DNA for the CDR3 is TGTGCCAGTAGTTTACTAGCGGGGGCCCGGGGGTCCGGGGAGCTGTTTTTT.

CDR3 amino acids: CASSEGTSGSREQFF. In DNA form, the CDR3 reads TGTGCCAGCAGTGAGGGGACTAGCGGGAGTCGAGAGCAGTTCTTC. The genes are TRBV25-1 and TRBJ2-1; 14 nucleotides align to TRBD2. V lost 3 bases, J lost 10 bases, and 5 bases stayed unmatched. Germline V gives CDR1 MGHDK, CDR2 SYGVNS. This CDR3 region has 15 residues.

V usage is TRBV27 and J usage is TRBJ1-6; D is perhaps TRBD1 (5 bases). In germline, CDR1 is MNHEY, CDR2 SMNVEV (reference sequence). The CDR3 sequence is 14 residues long. Trimming removed 6 bases from V and 5 bases from J, with 11 bases in between. The CDR3 region is CASRRGGDNSPLHF. The CDR3 DNA sequence: TGTGCCAGCAGGCGGGGAGGGGATAATTCACCCCTCCACTTT.

The rearrangement uses TRBV2 and TRBJ2-5; D is unresolved. Germline V gene data show CDR1 as SNHLY and CDR2 as FYNNEI. The CDR3 covers 12 residues. V lost 5 bases to trimming and J lost 5 bases, with 9 bases between them. The CDR3: CASSFYGETQYF. The CDR3 DNA reads as TGTGCCAGCAGTTTTTATGGCGAGACCCAGTACTTC.

This clone was seen just once. The gene calls are TRBV5-1 and TRBJ2-5, with D unclear. The CDR3 is made up of 14 amino acids. Per germline, CDR1 SGHRS and CDR2 YFSETQ. V was trimmed by 0 bases and J by 6 bases, leaving 12 bases between them. Here the CDR3 reads CASSLETVAKTQYF. The CDR3, as DNA: TGCGCCAGCAGCTTGGAGACGGTCGCAAAGACCCAGTACTTC. Looking up the rest from reference TRBV5-1 and TRBJ2-5 gives the full variable domain: KAGVTQTPRYLIKTRGQQVTLSCSPISGHRSVSWYQQTPGQGLQFLFEYFSETQRNKGNFPGRFSGRQFSNSRSEMNVSTLELGDSALYLCASSLETVAKTQYFGPGTRLLVL.

This rearrangement joins TRBV27 to TRBJ2-7, with D maybe TRBD1 (5 bases). Trimming left V 6 bases short and J 2 bases short, with 17 bases between. CDR1 is MNHEY, CDR2 SMNVEV, per germline (reference sequence). The CDR3 runs to 15 residues. Here the CDR3 reads CASSPVPQGTYEQYF. The CDR3 coding sequence is TGTGCCAGCAGCCCGGTTCCCCAGGGTACCTACGAGCAGTACTTC.

The chain links TRBV10-3 to TRBJ1-2, with TRBD1 matching 8 bases. In germline, CDR1 is ENHRY, CDR2 SYGVKD. This CDR3 is built from 14 residues. The ends lost 10 bases at V and 7 bases at J; junction bases unmatched: 14. The CDR3 here is CANSAGGESSGYTF. CDR3 coding DNA: TGTGCCAATTCGGCAGGGGGCGAATCGTCTGGCTACACCTTC.

The chain recombines TRBV2 with TRBJ2-3; unclear D gene. The CDR3 runs 14 residues. CDR1 is SNHLY, CDR2 FYNNEI, per germline. V lost 10 bases and J lost 0, with 14 bases in between. The CDR3 DNA is TGTGCCACCGAACTAATGGCTAGCACAGATACGCAGTATTTT. This codes for CATELMASTDTQYF.

V is TRBV7-9 and J is TRBJ1-4, with 7 positions matching TRBD1. With V trimmed by 5 bases and J by 3 bases, 9 bases remained unmatched. The CDR3 sequence is 16 residues long. The germline CDR1 and CDR2 sequences are SEHNR and FQNEAQ (reference sequence). As DNA, the CDR3 is TGTGCCAGCAGCCGTTTCCGGGACAGATCTAATGAAAAACTGTTTTTT. Its translation: CASSRFRDRSNEKLFF.

The chain is built from TRBV5-4 and TRBJ2-7, with 7 bases identical to TRBD1. Germline trimming cut 4 bases from V and 4 bases from J; bases unmatched to any gene: 14. Germline CDR1 reads SGHNT; CDR2 reads YYREEE (reference sequence). The CDR3 covers 16 residues. CDR3 bases: TGTGCCAGCAGCGAAGTACCCGGGACAGAAATTTACGAGCAGTACTTC. Encoded protein: CASSEVPGTEIYEQYF.

This chain joins TRBV12-3 or TRBV12-4 and TRBJ2-5; D is unresolved. Trimming shortened V by 4 bases and J by 2 bases, and 8 bases separated the two germline ends. The CDR3 has 13 residues. The CDR3 spells CASSSGTQETQYF. In DNA form, the CDR3 reads TGTGCCAGCAGTTCGGGCACACAAGAGACCCAGTACTTC.